Described below is a single T cell receptor beta chain sequence and its context. Other DNA sequences within the sample encode an identical CDR3. Some clones are missing from TCRdb's copy, which holds only in-frame ones; the method was immunoSEQ multiplex PCR. The table has 150,000 to 200,000 clones, about 92% seen once. Seattle's enrolled individuals joined amid active infection and were then monitored longitudinally. Between the trimmed V and J ends, which lost 0 bases and 11 bases, there was a span of 17 bases. This CDR3 is built from 14 residues. CDR1 and CDR2 from the germline V gene are LGHNA and YSLEER. The data stem from a study of blood T cell repertoires in COVID-19. At the level of the study: Acute and convalescent COVID-19 specimens originated in the United States, Italy and Spain.

The chain combines TRBV4-3 with TRBJ2-7; D is possibly TRBD1 (5 bases). Sequenced input: peripheral blood. The sequence was collected from a woman aged 60-75 years with COVID-19, enrolled during active disease. CDR3 in DNA: TGCGCCAGCAGCCAAGACCGGACATCTCCATTTGAGTACTTC. This codes for CASSQDRTSPFEYF.